Detailed here is one T cell receptor (beta chain). The assay was immunoSEQ multiplex PCR, and TCRdb's table has in-frame clones only and misses some. Of approximately 1,500,000 clones in the sample, 95% to 99% were seen once. This sample is part of a study of shared clonotypes between healthy human individuals. CDR3 length: 15 residues. Germline assignment: CDR1 MGHDK and CDR2 SYGVNS. The V and J ends lost 3 bases and 4 bases, in that order; junction bases with no gene match: 5. This receptor was identified in a man younger than 45 in good health. V gene TRBV25-1 combines with J gene TRBJ2-1, with 8 bases lining up with TRBD2. The sample consisted of naive CD4+ T cells sorted from blood. Subset indicated: CD45RA+ positively selected. CDR3 loop: CASSEGTRVYNEQFF. The CDR3 nucleotides are TGTGCCAGCAGTGAGGGGACTAGAGTTTACAATGAGCAGTTCTTC. The full variable domain, its missing parts supplied by reference TRBV25-1 and TRBJ2-1, is EADIYQTPRYLVIGTGKKITLECSQTMGHDKMYWYQQDPGMELHLIHYSYGVNSTEKGDLSSESTVSRIRTEHFPLTLESARPSHTSQYLCASSEGTRVYNEQFFGPGTRLTVL.